A single sample is the source of the 20 T cell receptor beta chains below, sequenced in a study of early T cells in non-severe SARS-CoV-2 infection. TCRdb analysed the 5' RACE reads with MiXCR anew, one entry per CDR3 protein. The table has 75,000 to 100,000 distinct CDR3 sequences, roughly 14% seen once; the top ten hold around 0.58%. Sequencing used whole blood. The receptors were sampled from an adult who was a healthcare worker with PCR-confirmed SARS-CoV-2 infection or an uninfected control (not recorded which).

This clonotype was found a few times. The chain carries TRBV6-1 and TRBJ2-4; D remains ambiguous. The CDR3 has 15 residues. Trimming shortened V by 2 bases and J by 0 bases, and 8 bases separated the two germline ends. Germline CDR1 reads MNHNS; CDR2 reads SASEGT. CDR3 amino acids: CASSELGLAKNIQYF. The CDR3 DNA reads TGTGCCAGCAGTGAATTGGGCCTAGCCAAAAACATTCAGTACTTC.

The chain recombines TRBV7-8 with TRBJ2-1; weak D call: TRBD1 (5 bases). This CDR3 has 15 amino acids. CDR1 is SGHVS, CDR2 FQNEAQ, per germline. The ends were cut back, 0 bases at V and 5 bases at J, with 11 bases in the middle. The CDR3 reads CASSLARVGDNEQFF. The DNA of the CDR3 is TGTGCCAGCAGCTTAGCCAGGGTAGGGGACAATGAGCAGTTCTTC.

This clonotype has a count of ten or more. The chain combines TRBV5-1 with TRBJ1-6, with 9 bases identical to TRBD1. Germline values: CDR1 SGHRS, CDR2 YFSETQ. The CDR3 is made up of 15 amino acids. Trimming at V came to 4 bases and at J to 9 bases, leaving 8 bases not matched to a gene. This chain's CDR3 is CASSINRGQGSPLHF. CDR3 nucleotide sequence: TGCGCCAGCAGCATTAACAGGGGGCAAGGTTCACCCCTCCACTTT.

This clonotype was seen a handful of times. CDR3 loop: CSVDLGTQETQYF. DNA of the CDR3: TGCAGCGTTGATCTGGGGACCCAAGAGACCCAGTACTTC. This rearrangement joins TRBV29-1 to TRBJ2-5; tentatively, D is TRBD1 or TRBD2 (5 bases each). From germline, CDR1 is SQVTM and CDR2 ANQGSEA. This CDR3 is built from 13 residues. The V gene lost 3 bases and the J gene lost 1 base, with 9 bases spanning the gap.

This clonotype has a count of ten or more. This rearrangement joins TRBV29-1 to TRBJ1-3, with a possible D match to TRBD1 (6 bases). The CDR3 sequence is 13 residues long. Per the germline V gene, CDR1 is SQVTM and CDR2 is ANQGSEA. V shed 7 bases and J shed 0 bases, with 10 bases lying between them. CDR3: CSADSNSGNTIYF. In nucleotides, the CDR3 is TGCAGCGCGGACAGCAACTCTGGAAACACCATATATTTT.

The chain links TRBV27 to TRBJ1-1; D unresolved. The V end was cut by 3 bases, the J end by 4 bases, with 12 bases between. CDR1 and CDR2 from the germline V gene are MNHEY and SMNVEV (reference sequence). This CDR3 has 14 amino acids. CDR3 nucleotides: TGTGCCAGCAGTTTCGAAGGACTGAGCACTGAAGCTTTCTTT. Its protein product is CASSFEGLSTEAFF.

The chain combines TRBV29-1 with TRBJ2-5; D gene unclear. Germline V lookup: CDR1 SQVTM, CDR2 ANQGSEA. This CDR3 is built from 12 residues. Trimming left V 4 bases short and J 1 base short, with 7 bases between. As DNA, the CDR3 is TGCAGCGTTGGTGGAATCCAAGAGACCCAGTACTTC. It codes for CSVGGIQETQYF.

This clonotype has a handful of counts. This chain joins TRBV5-1 and TRBJ2-6; D ambiguous. This CDR3 region has 15 residues. V shed 2 bases and J shed 0 bases, with 6 bases lying between them. The germline gives CDR1 SGHRS, CDR2 YFSETQ. The CDR3 loop is CASSFSDSGANVLTF. The CDR3 nucleotides are TGCGCCAGCAGCTTCTCCGACTCTGGGGCCAACGTCCTGACTTTC.

This clonotype was observed at least ten times. The chain is built from TRBV7-9 and TRBJ2-1, with a tentative D call TRBD2 (6 bases). Trimming cost V 5 bases and J 1 base, with 9 bases left between them. The germline gives CDR1 SEHNR, CDR2 FQNEAQ (reference sequence). CDR3 length: 14 amino acids. Written as DNA, the CDR3 is TGTGCCAGCAGCCCGGGGACTTCCTACAATGAGCAGTTCTTC. It is translated as CASSPGTSYNEQFF.

This clonotype was seen at least ten times. The gene calls are TRBV12-3 or TRBV12-4 and TRBJ1-5; D not resolved. V was shortened by 6 bases and J by 9 bases, with 9 bases between the two germline ends. The CDR3 extends over 11 amino acids. CDR3 sequence reads: CASSRVGPQHF. In DNA form, the CDR3 reads TGTGCCAGCAGCCGCGTGGGGCCCCAGCATTTT.

This clonotype was found a few times. V and J are TRBV5-5 and TRBJ2-5, with D possibly matching TRBD1 (6 bases). The CDR3 sequence is 15 residues long. Trimming shortened V by 3 bases and J by 0 bases, and 12 bases separated the two germline ends. Germline V gene lookup returns CDR1 SGHKS and CDR2 YYEKEE (reference sequence). CDR3 amino acids: CASSWTDQHQETQYF. CDR3 sequence (DNA): TGTGCCAGCAGCTGGACAGACCAACACCAAGAGACCCAGTACTTC.

This clonotype was seen only a few times. The chain carries TRBV12-3 or TRBV12-4 and TRBJ2-1, with D tentatively TRBD2 (6 bases). CDR3 length: 15 residues. Deletions cut 6 bases from V and 0 bases from J, with 12 bases between. The CDR3 nucleotides read TGTGCCAGCAGCACTCCGGGGGACTCCTACAATGAGCAGTTCTTC. Protein sequence: CASSTPGDSYNEQFF.

This clonotype was observed at least ten times. The chain has TRBV15 and TRBJ1-1; 8 nucleotides match TRBD1. Germline V gene data show CDR1 as LNHNV and CDR2 as YYDKDF (reference sequence). Trimming took 4 bases from V and 5 from J; bases not matched to a gene: 6. The CDR3 spans 14 residues. The CDR3 DNA reads TGTGCCACCAGCACCACAGGGGGAGGGACTGAAGCTTTCTTT. This gives the protein CATSTTGGGTEAFF.

The chain joins TRBV10-3 to TRBJ2-1, with 15 bases identical to TRBD2. Germline V gene lookup returns CDR1 ENHRY and CDR2 SYGVKD. The CDR3 is made up of 18 amino acids. The J segment lost 4 bases and the V segment lost 2 bases, leaving 6 bases of the junction unmatched. For the CDR3, the DNA is TGTGCCATCAGTGAGGGAGGGACTAGCGGGGGGAATTACAATGAGCAGTTCTTC. It encodes CAISEGGTSGGNYNEQFF.

There are a few counts of this clonotype. This chain joins TRBV10-3 and TRBJ2-3; D is uncertain. Germline values: CDR1 ENHRY, CDR2 SYGVKD. The CDR3 runs 16 residues. The V gene lost 3 bases and the J gene lost 4 bases, with 17 bases spanning the gap. CDR3 coding DNA: TGTGCCATCAGTGACAATGCTTACGCAATCTCAGATACGCAGTATTTT. Its protein product is CAISDNAYAISDTQYF.

This clonotype was found a few times. This chain's CDR3 is CSSSVSMNTEAFF. The CDR3 coding sequence is TGCAGTTCCTCGGTCTCGATGAACACTGAAGCTTTCTTT. The chain recombines TRBV20-1 with TRBJ1-1; no clear D gene. This CDR3 has 13 residues. V shed 8 bases and J shed 0 bases, with 13 bases lying between them. CDR1 is DFQATT and CDR2 is SNEGSKA in the germline V gene (reference sequence).

J is TRBJ2-2 and V is TRBV19; 9 bases align to TRBD2. J was trimmed by 3 bases and V by 7 bases; bases with no gene match: 6. CDR3 length equals 15 residues. Germline CDR1 and CDR2: LNHDA and SQIVND (reference sequence). DNA for the CDR3: TGTGCCAGTAAACCGAGCGGGGGGCACACCGGGGAGCTGTTTTTT. Translation gives CASKPSGGHTGELFF.

V and J are TRBV7-6 and TRBJ2-3; D is unclear. The CDR3 totals 11 residues. Germline loops: CDR1 SGHVS, CDR2 FNYEAQ. With 5 bases removed from V and 2 bases from J, the gap between germline ends came to 2 bases. This CDR3 reads CASSITDTQYF. In nucleotides, the CDR3 is TGTGCCAGCAGCATCACAGATACGCAGTATTTT.

The gene calls are TRBV29-1 and TRBJ2-1; D not certain. Trimming stripped 7 bases from V and 4 bases from J, with 5 bases between. The CDR3 loop spans 10 amino acids. Germline CDR1 is SQVTM and CDR2 is ANQGSEA. The CDR3 spells CSGTYNEQFF. The DNA of the CDR3 is TGCAGCGGCACTTACAATGAGCAGTTCTTC.

This clonotype has ten or more counts. This chain uses TRBV12-3 or TRBV12-4 with TRBJ1-6; D might be TRBD1 (6 bases). Trimming cost V 5 bases and J 6 bases, with 17 bases left between them. CDR3 length: 16 residues. This CDR3 is CASSAQGMVVNSPLHF. The CDR3 nucleotides read TGTGCCAGCAGTGCACAGGGAATGGTGGTTAATTCACCCCTCCACTTT.